The 13 T cell receptor beta chains in this list originate from one sample, sequenced in a study of T cell responses to AZD1222 COVID-19 vaccine (dated by TCRdb to the early 2020s). The protocol used for the library was the immunoSEQ multiplex PCR assay. The table was pulled from immuneACCESS by TCRdb, which kept in-frame rearrangements only. Such tables lose some clones; where checked, under half of the loss comes from unresolved V genes, and the rest has no known cause. This sample is represented by 100,000 to 150,000 clones; more than 75% of them were singletons. The ten largest clones add up to approximately 20% of the sample. This sample's time point label indicates: baseline before first vaccination. The specimen comprised peripheral blood, sampled on day 0 of AZD1222 vaccination. These receptors were collected from an adult in good health.

V is TRBV7-9 and J is TRBJ2-7, with a tentative D call TRBD1 (6 bases). V was shortened by 7 bases and J by 0 bases, with 13 bases between the two germline ends. The CDR3 runs 14 residues. Germline V gene sequence: CDR1 SEHNR, CDR2 FQNEAQ (reference sequence). The CDR3 coding sequence is TGTGCCAGCACCCGGTCGGACAGCTCCTACGAGCAGTACTTC. This codes for CASTRSDSSYEQYF.

The chain employs TRBV21-1 and TRBJ1-5. TRBV21-1 counts as a pseudogene. This CDR3 is built from 14 residues. The CDR3 here is CASSKGCPDQPQHF. CDR3 DNA sequence: TGTGCCAGCAGCAAAGGTTGTCCCGATCAGCCCCAGCATTTT.

This clone was observed once. V gene TRBV11-2 combines with J gene TRBJ2-4; D might be TRBD2 (6 bases). The CDR3 sequence is 13 residues long. Germline assignment: CDR1 SGHAT and CDR2 FQNNGV. Deletions cut 5 bases from V and 11 bases from J, with 16 bases between. The CDR3 region is CASSPRAEGFQYF. CDR3 nucleotide sequence: TGTGCCAGCAGCCCGAGGGCGGAGGGCTTTCAGTACTTC.

The gene calls are TRBV2 and TRBJ1-2; 7 bases are shared with TRBD1. Trimming cost V 4 bases and J 6 bases; bases outside gene matches: 8. The V gene's germline CDR1 is SNHLY and CDR2 FYNNEI. The CDR3 runs 14 residues. The CDR3 spells CASSGQAQGDGYTF. CDR3 coding DNA: TGTGCCAGCAGTGGTCAGGCTCAGGGGGATGGCTACACCTTC.

V gene TRBV6-2 or TRBV6-3 combines with J gene TRBJ1-2; the D is unclear. The CDR3 is 14 residues long. Trimming shortened V by 6 bases and J by 5 bases, and 16 bases separated the two germline ends. From germline, CDR1 is MNHEY and CDR2 SVGEGT. CDR3 protein: CASSPLEKYYGYTF. The CDR3, as DNA: TGTGCCAGCAGCCCACTCGAAAAGTATTATGGCTACACCTTC.

This clone appeared a few times. Distinct nucleotide sequences in the sample also encode this CDR3. The chain combines TRBV3-1 (or the pseudogene TRBV3-2) with TRBJ1-5; D is uncertain. V was trimmed by 0 bases and J by 6 bases, leaving 6 bases between them. The CDR3 covers 13 residues. The germline CDR1 and CDR2 sequences are LGHDT and YNNKEL (reference sequence). CDR3 protein: CASSQDLGQPQHF. In DNA, the CDR3 is TGTGCCAGCAGCCAAGATCTTGGTCAGCCCCAGCATTTT.

The chain uses TRBV5-1 and TRBJ2-5; tentative D call: TRBD2 (5 bases). Germline values: CDR1 SGHRS, CDR2 YFSETQ. Trimming took off 0 bases at V and 5 bases at J, with 11 bases between the two ends. The CDR3 is 14 amino acids. CDR3 nucleotides: TGCGCCAGCAGCTTGGCCGGGGAAGCGGAGACCCAGTACTTC. It is translated as CASSLAGEAETQYF. Looking up the rest from reference TRBV5-1 and TRBJ2-5 gives the full variable domain: KAGVTQTPRYLIKTRGQQVTLSCSPISGHRSVSWYQQTPGQGLQFLFEYFSETQRNKGNFPGRFSGRQFSNSRSEMNVSTLELGDSALYLCASSLAGEAETQYFGPGTRLLVL.

The rearrangement uses TRBV18 and TRBJ2-7; TRBD2 is a possible D gene (6 bases). Trimming left V 2 bases short and J 2 bases short, with 16 bases between. The CDR3 is 16 residues long. The germline CDR1 and CDR2 sequences are KGHSH and LQKENI. The chain's CDR3 is CASSPTGGTFAYEQYF. CDR3 bases: TGTGCCAGCTCACCAACCGGGGGTACGTTCGCCTACGAGCAGTACTTC.

To note about this clone: One junction end disagrees with the germline gene, perhaps due to a read error. The chain employs TRBV7-7 and TRBJ2-1; 9 nucleotides agree with TRBD2. Germline-derived CDR1 and CDR2 are SSHAT and FNYEAQ (reference sequence). The CDR3 length is 14 residues. The CDR3 DNA sequence: TGTGCTAGCAGACCCGGACTAGCGAGTGATGAGCAGTTCTTC. Translation gives CASRPGLASDEQFF.

In its sample, this clone was seen many times. V and J are TRBV2 and TRBJ1-1, with a weak D call TRBD1 (5 bases). V was cut by 3 bases and J by 1 base, with 9 bases left in between. The CDR3 is made up of 14 amino acids. Germline V CDR1 and CDR2: SNHLY, FYNNEI. The CDR3 nucleotides read TGTGCCAGCAGTGAGAGGGGACCGAACACTGAAGCTTTCTTT. Translated, it gives CASSERGPNTEAFF.

DNA for the CDR3: TGTGCCAGCAGCTTGAGAAACAGGGGCCGTGTGAACACTGAAGCTTTCTTT. Amino acid sequence: CASSLRNRGRVNTEAFF. The chain is built from TRBV5-5 and TRBJ1-1; the match to TRBD1 covers 7 bases. CDR3 length: 17 residues. The V and J ends lost 1 base and 0 bases, in that order; junction bases with no gene match: 9. In germline, CDR1 is SGHKS, CDR2 YYEKEE (reference sequence). Using reference TRBV5-5 and TRBJ1-1 for the parts outside the CDR3, the full variable domain is DAGVTQSPTHLIKTRGQQVTLRCSPISGHKSVSWYQQVLGQGPQFIFQYYEKEERGRGNFPDRFSARQFPNYSSELNVNALLLGDSALYLCASSLRNRGRVNTEAFFGQGTRLTVV.

The chain carries TRBV5-6 and TRBJ1-6; D ambiguous. CDR3 length: 15 residues. With 0 bases removed from V and 8 bases from J, the gap between germline ends came to 12 bases. The germline V gene encodes CDR1 SGHDT and CDR2 YYEEEE. CDR3 in amino acids: CASSLDGSSYSPLHF. The CDR3 nucleotides are TGTGCCAGCAGCTTGGACGGGAGCTCATATTCACCCCTCCACTTT.

In nucleotides, the CDR3 is TGTGCCAGCAGCGTAGATATTTCGCCGCCAGGCGGTGAAAAACTGTTTTTT. Its protein product is CASSVDISPPGGEKLFF. The rearrangement joins TRBV9 to TRBJ1-4; D gene uncertain. This CDR3 has 17 amino acids. Between the trimmed V and J ends, which lost 0 bases and 7 bases, there was a span of 19 bases. CDR1 is SGDLS, CDR2 YYNGEE, per germline.